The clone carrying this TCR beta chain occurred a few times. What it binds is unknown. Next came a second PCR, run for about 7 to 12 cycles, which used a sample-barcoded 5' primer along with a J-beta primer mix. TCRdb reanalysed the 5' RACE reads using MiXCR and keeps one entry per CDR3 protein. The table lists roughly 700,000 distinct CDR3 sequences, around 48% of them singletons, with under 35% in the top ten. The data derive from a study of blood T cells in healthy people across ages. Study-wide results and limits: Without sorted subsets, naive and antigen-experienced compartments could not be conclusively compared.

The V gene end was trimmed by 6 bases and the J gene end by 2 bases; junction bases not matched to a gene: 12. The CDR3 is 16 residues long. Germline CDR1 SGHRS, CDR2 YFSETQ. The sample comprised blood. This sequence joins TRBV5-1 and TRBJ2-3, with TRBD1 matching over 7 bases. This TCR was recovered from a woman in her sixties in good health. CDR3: CASKLGDREATDTQYF. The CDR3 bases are TGCGCCAGCAAGTTGGGAGACAGGGAAGCCACAGATACGCAGTATTTT.